Below are 31 T cell receptor beta chains sequenced from a single sample in a study of CD8+CD57+ T cells in acquired aplastic anemia. Patients chosen for sequencing had shown CD8+CD57+ cell expansion by flow cytometry. Template material for TCR beta VDJ and CDR3 profiling consisted of genomic DNA. TCRdb re-called the reads through MiXCR, storing one row per CDR3 protein. Here the sample spans about 160,000 distinct CDR3 sequences, about 45% being singletons. Sample: sorted CD4+, CD8+, or CD8+CD57+ T cells (not recorded which) from PBMCs. The receptor set was obtained from a human donor with aplastic anemia.

The table lists this clonotype with a few counts. A read error is likely, as this CDR3 ends without the conserved phenylalanine or tryptophan. This chain connects TRBV19 to TRBJ1-6, with no clear D. The CDR3 runs to 13 residues. The ends were cut back, 4 bases at V and 6 bases at J, with 7 bases in the middle. Per germline, CDR1 LNHDA and CDR2 SQIVND (reference sequence). The CDR3 region has the DNA TGTGCCAGTAGTACGGCTTCTAATTCACCCCTCCACTCT. Amino acid sequence: CASSTASNSPLHS.

This clonotype occurred once. The rearrangement uses TRBV11-2 and TRBJ2-3; 13 bases match TRBD2. V lost 3 bases, J lost 5 bases, and 5 bases stayed unmatched. The CDR3 has 16 residues. Germline V gives CDR1 SGHAT, CDR2 FQNNGV. The CDR3 reads CASSFTSGGAVDTQYF. The DNA of the CDR3 is TGTGCCAGCAGCTTCACTAGCGGGGGGGCCGTAGATACGCAGTATTTT.

The CDR3 DNA sequence: TGTGCCAGCAGCTACACCGGGACAGGGCCGATAGAGACCCAGTACTTC. This encodes CASSYTGTGPIETQYF. The V gene is TRBV7-8, the J gene TRBJ2-5; 9 bases align to TRBD1. This CDR3 is 16 amino acids long. V shed 4 bases, J shed 4 bases, and the junction held 10 bases outside the gene matches. Germline assignment: CDR1 SGHVS and CDR2 FQNEAQ.

The J gene is TRBJ1-5, the V gene TRBV19, with D perhaps TRBD1 (5 bases). This CDR3 contains 13 residues. Looked up from germline, CDR1 is LNHDA and CDR2 is SQIVND (reference sequence). V was trimmed by 3 bases and J by 4 bases, leaving 7 bases between them. CDR3 protein: CASSMGENQPQHF. The CDR3, as DNA: TGTGCCAGTAGTATGGGGGAGAATCAGCCCCAGCATTTT.

The V gene is TRBV7-8, the J gene TRBJ2-7; no reliable D call. The ends were cut back, 5 bases at V and 4 bases at J, with 12 bases in the middle. CDR1 and CDR2 from the germline V gene are SGHVS and FQNEAQ. The CDR3 has 13 residues. CDR3 amino acids: CASSLTLGYEQYV. The DNA for the CDR3 is TGTGCCAGCAGCCTAACTCTAGGGTACGAGCAGTACGTC.

This clonotype was counted at least ten times. This chain uses TRBV9 with TRBJ2-7; 16 nucleotides line up with TRBD2. This CDR3 region has 20 residues. Germline V CDR1 and CDR2: SGDLS, YYNGEE. The V segment lost 3 bases and the J segment 4 bases; nucleotides outside the gene matches: 16. The CDR3 is CASSAAPGLAGGSGGYEQYF. CDR3 sequence (DNA): TGTGCCAGCAGCGCCGCCCCGGGACTAGCGGGGGGGTCCGGAGGGTACGAGCAGTACTTC.

This chain joins TRBV20-1 and TRBJ2-1; 8 bases match TRBD1. Germline lookup yields CDR1 DFQATT and CDR2 SNEGSKA (reference sequence). This CDR3 has 14 residues. The ends lost 5 bases at V and 1 base at J; junction bases unmatched: 4. DNA of the CDR3: TGCAGTGCTGATCGGGACAGGTCCTACAATGAGCAGTTCTTC. It translates to CSADRDRSYNEQFF.

About this clonotype: A much larger clone is a single base away; this may be a read error. This chain connects TRBV27 to TRBJ1-6; tentatively, D is TRBD1 (6 bases). Per germline, CDR1 MNHEY and CDR2 SMNVEV (reference sequence). The CDR3 sequence is 14 residues long. CDR3 amino acids: CASSLWTDNPPLHF. DNA of the CDR3: TGTGCCAGCAGTCTATGGACAGATAATCCACCCCTCCACTTT.

This clonotype appeared many times. The V call is TRBV5-1, the J call TRBJ1-2; D is unclear. V was pared by 4 bases and J by 3 bases, with 10 bases between. Germline values: CDR1 SGHRS, CDR2 YFSETQ. This CDR3 is 13 amino acids long. CDR3 region: CASSREVDYGYTF. CDR3 sequence (DNA): TGCGCCAGCAGCCGGGAGGTCGACTATGGCTACACCTTC.

The chain carries TRBV19 and TRBJ1-5; D gene unclear. Per germline, CDR1 LNHDA and CDR2 SQIVND (reference sequence). The CDR3 length is 14 residues. V was clipped by 5 bases and J by 6 bases, with 14 bases between them. This CDR3 is CASSPRREGQPQHF. In DNA form, the CDR3 reads TGTGCCAGTAGTCCTCGGAGGGAAGGTCAGCCCCAGCATTTT.

Many counts were recorded for this clonotype. J is TRBJ2-5 and V is TRBV27; 7 nucleotides match TRBD2. CDR3 length: 16 amino acids. Germline CDR1 and CDR2: MNHEY and SMNVEV (reference sequence). J was trimmed by 7 bases and V by 0 bases; bases with no gene match: 11. The chain's CDR3 is CASSLSSSGGHRTQYF. In DNA form, the CDR3 reads TGTGCCAGCAGTTTATCCTCTAGCGGAGGACATAGGACCCAGTACTTC.

The sample holds many counts of this clonotype. This chain uses TRBV7-2 with TRBJ2-3; 12 bases map to TRBD2. CDR3 length: 16 residues. The trim removed 5 bases at V and 1 base at J, leaving 4 bases unmatched. Per germline, CDR1 SGHTA and CDR2 FQGNSA. CDR3 in DNA: TGTGCCAGCAGCGCCAGACTAGCGGGGGGCACAGATACGCAGTATTTT. It encodes CASSARLAGGTDTQYF. Looking up the rest from reference TRBV7-2 and TRBJ2-3 gives the full variable domain: GAGVSQSPSNKVTEKGKDVELRCDPISGHTALYWYRQSLGQGLEFLIYFQGNSAPDKSGLPSDRFSAERTGGSVSTLTIQRTQQEDSAVYLCASSARLAGGTDTQYFGPGTRLTVL.

CDR3 amino acids: CASSQVEGGPYEQYF. The CDR3 nucleotides read TGTGCCAGCAGCCAAGTAGAGGGAGGGCCCTACGAGCAGTACTTC. The chain has TRBV4-2 and TRBJ2-7, with 7 bases aligning to TRBD2. Trimming at V came to 1 base and at J to 2 bases, leaving 5 bases not matched to a gene. This CDR3 has 15 residues. Germline CDR1 is LGHNA and CDR2 is YNFKEQ.

This clonotype turned up a few times. The chain uses TRBV12-3 or TRBV12-4 and TRBJ2-3; possibly TRBD2 for D (7 bases). V lost 1 base to trimming and J lost 0 bases, with 11 bases between them. The CDR3 runs 16 residues. The CDR3 DNA is TGTGCCAGCAGTTTAGGGGGGGGGCTAAGCACAGATACGCAGTATTTT. Protein sequence: CASSLGGGLSTDTQYF.

Written as DNA, the CDR3 is TGTGCCAGCAGCCCCCCCCGAGGGCGTCGGGGCTACACCTTC. This encodes CASSPPRGRRGYTF. The J gene is TRBJ1-2, the V gene TRBV11-3; D ambiguous. The CDR3 has 14 residues. Germline CDR1 is SGHNT and CDR2 is YENEEA. Trimming removed 5 bases at V and 8 bases at J, with 18 bases between. Full variable domain (outside the CDR3, taken from reference TRBV11-3 and TRBJ1-2): EAGVVQSPRYKIIEKKQPVAFWCNPISGHNTLYWYLQNLGQGPELLIRYENEEAVDDSQLPKDRFSAERLKGVDSTLKIQPAELGDSAVYLCASSPPRGRRGYTFGSGTRLTVV.

A word on this clonotype: A much larger clone differs from this one at a single base, so this may be a read error. The chain uses TRBV2 and TRBJ1-4; D may be TRBD1 (5 bases). This CDR3 region has 15 residues. Germline CDR1 and CDR2: SNHLY and FYNNEI. The V end lost 6 bases, the J end lost 4 bases, and 15 bases lay between the germline ends. The DNA for the CDR3 is TGTGCCAGCAGCTTACAGGCCGGTTATAATGAAAAACTGTTTTTT. The encoded protein is CASSLQAGYNEKLFF.

This clonotype was seen a single time. The chain has TRBV2 and TRBJ1-6, with D uncertain. This CDR3 has 10 amino acids. V shed 5 bases and J shed 12 bases, with 5 bases lying between them. Per the germline V gene, CDR1 is SNHLY and CDR2 is FYNNEI. The CDR3 region is CASSRLPLHF. The CDR3 DNA is TGTGCCAGCAGTAGGCTACCCCTCCACTTT.

The chain uses TRBV7-6 and TRBJ2-7, with 14 bases lining up with TRBD2. The V and J ends lost 4 bases and 6 bases, in that order; junction bases with no gene match: 5. Germline-derived CDR1 and CDR2 are SGHVS and FNYEAQ. The CDR3 runs 15 residues. The CDR3 DNA follows: TGTGCCAGCAGCTCCACGGGGACTAGCGGGGGCGAGCAGTACTTC. Translated: CASSSTGTSGGEQYF. Together with reference TRBV7-6 and TRBJ2-7, the CDR3 gives the full variable domain: GAGVSQSPRYKVTKRGQDVALRCDPISGHVSLYWYRQALGQGPEFLTYFNYEAQQDKSGLPNDRFSAERPEGSISTLTIQRTEQRDSAMYRCASSSTGTSGGEQYFGPGTRLTVT.

This chain joins TRBV4-1 and TRBJ1-6; TRBD1 matches at 7 bases. The CDR3 spans 14 residues. V gave up 1 base and J gave up 8 bases; unmatched junction bases: 2. Germline V gives CDR1 MGHRA, CDR2 YSYEKL. The CDR3 spells CASSQGQGYSPLHF. CDR3 DNA sequence: TGCGCCAGCAGCCAAGGACAGGGTTATTCACCCCTCCACTTT.

The chain uses TRBV29-1 and TRBJ2-3; 7 bases are shared with TRBD2. Trimming removed 7 bases from V and 5 bases from J; junction bases left unmatched: 12. Germline CDR1 and CDR2: SQVTM and ANQGSEA. The length of the CDR3 is 14 residues. CDR3 bases: TGCAGCGCCGAAGCGCGGGGGTTTGAAGATACGCAGTATTTT. Encoded protein: CSAEARGFEDTQYF.

This chain uses TRBV10-3 with TRBJ2-1; 10 nucleotides align to TRBD2. The V gene end was trimmed by 0 bases and the J gene end by 2 bases; junction bases not matched to a gene: 7. The V gene's germline CDR1 is ENHRY and CDR2 SYGVKD. The length of the CDR3 is 18 residues. The CDR3 here is CAISESGLAGEAYNEQFF. CDR3 DNA sequence: TGTGCCATCAGTGAGTCGGGGCTAGCGGGAGAAGCCTACAATGAGCAGTTCTTC.

This clonotype was observed at least ten times. The genes are TRBV29-1 and TRBJ2-5, with a possible D match to TRBD1 (5 bases). Between the trimmed V and J ends, which lost 6 bases and 1 base, there was a span of 9 bases. Germline V gene lookup returns CDR1 SQVTM and CDR2 ANQGSEA. This CDR3 region has 12 residues. The CDR3 reads CSVRTFQETQYF. The CDR3 DNA reads as TGCAGCGTCCGGACATTCCAAGAGACCCAGTACTTC.

This clonotype has at least ten counts. J is TRBJ2-7 and V is TRBV6-1; 7 bases map to TRBD2. CDR1 and CDR2 from the germline V gene are MNHNS and SASEGT. The CDR3 loop spans 14 amino acids. The trim removed 5 bases at V and 4 bases at J, leaving 8 bases unmatched. CDR3 residues: CASSLSGTTYEQYV. In DNA form, the CDR3 reads TGTGCCAGCAGTCTCTCCGGGACTACTTACGAGCAGTACGTC.

This clonotype was found many times. The rearrangement uses TRBV25-1 and TRBJ2-5; D uncertain. The germline gives CDR1 MGHDK, CDR2 SYGVNS. CDR3 length equals 14 residues. Deletions cut 3 bases from V and 1 base from J, with 9 bases between. DNA for the CDR3: TGTGCCAGCAGTGATTTTAGGGTCCAAGAGACCCAGTACTTC. Translated, it gives CASSDFRVQETQYF. The whole variable domain, filled in from reference TRBV25-1 and TRBJ2-5, reads EADIYQTPRYLVIGTGKKITLECSQTMGHDKMYWYQQDPGMELHLIHYSYGVNSTEKGDLSSESTVSRIRTEHFPLTLESARPSHTSQYLCASSDFRVQETQYFGPGTRLLVL.

As regards this clonotype: A junction end diverges from the germline sequence, so it may reflect a read error. The chain carries TRBV12-3 or TRBV12-4 and TRBJ1-6; maybe TRBD1 (5 bases). The CDR3 is 16 residues long. This CDR3 is CASSLAGTVYNSPLHF. CDR3 nucleotides: TGTGCCAGCAGTTTAGCCGGGACTGTGTATAACTCACCCCTCCACTTT.

This clonotype showed up many times. CDR3 nucleotides: TGTGCCAGCAGTTACTCGAGCAGGGGTTATGAGACCCAGTACTTC. Amino acid sequence: CASSYSSRGYETQYF. V and J are TRBV6-6 and TRBJ2-5, with D possibly being TRBD1 (6 bases). V lost 0 bases and J 5 bases, leaving 13 bases between the germline ends. CDR3 size: 15 residues. Germline assignment: CDR1 MNHNY and CDR2 SVGAGI (reference sequence).

This chain connects TRBV12-5 to TRBJ1-5; 10 nucleotides align to TRBD1. The ends lost 7 bases at V and 4 bases at J; junction bases unmatched: 7. From germline, CDR1 is LGHNT and CDR2 FRNRAP. The CDR3 is 15 residues long. The CDR3: CASALKGQGNQPQHF. The CDR3, as DNA: TGTGCTAGTGCTTTAAAGGGACAGGGGAATCAGCCCCAGCATTTT.

This clonotype has ten or more counts. The chain has TRBV27 and TRBJ1-4, with D perhaps matching TRBD1 (6 bases). Trimming took 5 bases from V and 11 from J, leaving 15 bases between them. The CDR3 totals 13 residues. Germline CDR1 is MNHEY and CDR2 is SMNVEV (reference sequence). The CDR3 spells CASSPMDSGKLFF. The CDR3 DNA follows: TGTGCCAGCAGTCCGATGGACAGTGGTAAACTGTTTTTT. Full variable domain (outside the CDR3, taken from reference TRBV27 and TRBJ1-4): EAQVTQNPRYLITVTGKKLTVTCSQNMNHEYMSWYRQDPGLGLRQIYYSMNVEVTDKGDVPEGYKVSRKEKRNFPLILESPSPNQTSLYFCASSPMDSGKLFFGSGTQLSVL.

V usage is TRBV10-1 and J usage is TRBJ1-2; D remains unclear. Germline assignment: CDR1 WNHNN and CDR2 SYGVQD (reference sequence). This CDR3 has 13 amino acids. Between the trimmed V and J ends, which lost 0 bases and 3 bases, there was a span of 5 bases. Written as DNA, the CDR3 is TGCGCCAGCAGTGAGTCCCAGGACTATGGCTACACCTTC. Amino acid sequence: CASSESQDYGYTF.

The chain is built from TRBV29-1 and TRBJ2-3, with TRBD2 as a possible D gene (6 bases). Germline lookup yields CDR1 SQVTM and CDR2 ANQGSEA. The CDR3 consists of 16 residues. Between the trimmed V and J ends, which lost 7 bases and 1 base, there was a span of 21 bases. CDR3 amino acids: CSAERGLNRGTDTQYF. In DNA form, the CDR3 reads TGCAGCGCCGAGCGAGGACTAAACCGGGGCACAGATACGCAGTATTTT.

There are many counts of this clonotype. The rearrangement links TRBV10-2 to TRBJ2-7, with 8 bases identical to TRBD1. J gave up 0 bases and V 8 bases, and 6 bases lay outside the gene matches. The CDR3 consists of 14 residues. From germline, CDR1 is WSHSY and CDR2 SAAADI. The CDR3 loop reads CASGNRGSSYEQYV. CDR3 DNA: TGCGCCAGCGGCAACAGGGGGAGCTCCTACGAGCAGTACGTC.